The 18 T cell receptor beta chains reported below all come from one sample, sequenced in a study of beta chain features in type 1 diabetes. Findings and limits, study-wide: TCRB CDR3s from Type 1 diabetes patients were moderately but significantly shorter in all four CD4+ subsets.

The antigens for these receptors are not known. Expressed TCRB transcripts were sequenced, since all the RNA that had been isolated was reverse transcribed. Produced via immunoSEQ multiplex PCR; TCRdb's table is partial and in-frame only. Here the sample spans 550,000 to 850,000 clones, roughly an eighth being singletons. Sequenced: naive CD4+ T cells from blood. Every receptor here comes from a man aged 18 to 29 with type 1 diabetes.

This clone has just a few counts. V usage is TRBV29-1 and J usage is TRBJ2-2; TRBD1 agrees at 7 bases. CDR1 and CDR2 (germline): SQVTM, ANQGSEA. The CDR3 consists of 13 residues. The trim removed 7 bases at V and 2 bases at J, leaving 4 bases unmatched. CDR3 nucleotides: TGCAGCGCCTGGGACAGAAACACCGGGGAGCTGTTTTTT. This codes for CSAWDRNTGELFF.

The V and J genes are TRBV30 and TRBJ2-5; D possibly corresponds to TRBD2 (5 bases). Trimming cost V 3 bases and J 4 bases, with 12 bases left between them. CDR1 is GTSNPN and CDR2 is SVGIG in the germline V gene (reference sequence). CDR3 length: 13 residues. The CDR3 is CAWSLSGPETQYF. The CDR3 nucleotides are TGTGCCTGGAGCTTGAGCGGTCCAGAGACCCAGTACTTC.

The table lists this clone with a few counts. V usage is TRBV27 and J usage is TRBJ1-4; 8 bases are shared with TRBD1. From germline, CDR1 is MNHEY and CDR2 SMNVEV (reference sequence). This CDR3 contains 14 residues. The V gene end was trimmed by 6 bases and the J gene end by 8 bases; junction bases not matched to a gene: 8. This CDR3 reads CASRRTGTGEKLFF. The DNA of the CDR3 is TGTGCCAGCAGACGAACCGGGACAGGAGAAAAACTGTTTTTT.

J is TRBJ1-2 and V is TRBV27; 8 bases line up with TRBD1. The CDR3 totals 17 residues. The V segment lost 3 bases and the J segment 6 bases; nucleotides outside the gene matches: 15. CDR1 is MNHEY, CDR2 SMNVEV, per germline (reference sequence). CDR3 region: CASSFVAGNRGRNGYTF. CDR3 in DNA: TGTGCCAGCAGTTTCGTGGCCGGGAACAGGGGGAGGAATGGCTACACCTTC.

The V call is TRBV29-1, the J call TRBJ2-3; possible D gene TRBD1, 7 bases. The germline gives CDR1 SQVTM, CDR2 ANQGSEA. This CDR3 is built from 15 residues. The ends were cut back, 3 bases at V and 5 bases at J, with 18 bases in the middle. CDR3 sequence reads: CSVEAGGTLGDTQYF. The CDR3 coding sequence is TGCAGCGTTGAGGCAGGGGGGACGTTGGGAGATACGCAGTATTTT.

This clone was recorded a few times. This CDR3 reads CASSLFVGETQYF. CDR3 DNA sequence: TGTGCCAGCAGCCTCTTCGTGGGGGAGACCCAGTACTTC. The chain is built from TRBV7-6 and TRBJ2-5; D is ambiguous. CDR3 length: 13 amino acids. The germline V gene has CDR1 SGHVS and CDR2 FNYEAQ. V was shortened by 5 bases and J by 5 bases, with 12 bases between the two germline ends.

This clone was found a few times. V is TRBV28 and J is TRBJ1-2, with 7 bases identical to TRBD1. V gave up 6 bases and J gave up 8 bases; unmatched junction bases: 15. The CDR3 runs to 15 residues. Germline V gene sequence: CDR1 MDHEN, CDR2 SYDVKM. Here the CDR3 DNA reads TGTGCCAGCAGCCCCTCGCCGGGACAGTCCCCCGGCTACACCTTC. Its translation: CASSPSPGQSPGYTF.

V and J are TRBV5-1 and TRBJ2-1; 9 nucleotides match TRBD1. Germline loops: CDR1 SGHRS, CDR2 YFSETQ. The CDR3 extends over 14 amino acids. The V gene end was trimmed by 4 bases and the J gene end by 5 bases; junction bases not matched to a gene: 4. The CDR3 nucleotides read TGCGCCAGCAGCCCCGACAGGGGGAACAATGAGCAGTTCTTC. It codes for CASSPDRGNNEQFF.

There are a few counts of this clone. V and J are TRBV2 and TRBJ1-1; TRBD1 might be the D (5 bases). The CDR3 totals 12 residues. V lost 5 bases and J lost 4, with 8 bases in between. CDR1 SNHLY and CDR2 FYNNEI come from the germline V gene. CDR3 loop: CASSSGGTEAFF. CDR3 in DNA: TGTGCCAGCAGTTCGGGGGGCACTGAAGCTTTCTTT. The full variable domain, rest sourced from reference TRBV2 and TRBJ1-1, is EPEVTQTPSHQVTQMGQEVILRCVPISNHLYFYWYRQILGQKVEFLVSFYNNEISEKSEIFDDQFSVERPDGSNFTLKIRSTKLEDSAMYFCASSSGGTEAFFGQGTRLTVV.

The V call is TRBV2, the J call TRBJ1-6; D unresolved. The V gene's germline CDR1 is SNHLY and CDR2 FYNNEI. V lost 7 bases to trimming and J lost 9 bases, with 16 bases between them. This CDR3 has 14 residues. The CDR3 loop is CASNLVPLGSPLHF. In DNA form, the CDR3 reads TGTGCCAGCAATTTGGTCCCACTCGGTTCACCCCTCCACTTT.

The V call is TRBV30, the J call TRBJ1-2; TRBD1 matches at 7 bases. With 0 bases clipped from V and 4 bases from J, the junction kept 14 bases outside the gene matches. Per germline, CDR1 GTSNPN and CDR2 SVGIG (reference sequence). The CDR3 runs 17 residues. The CDR3 protein is CAWSVPPGQTFFYGYTF. In DNA, the CDR3 is TGTGCCTGGAGTGTACCTCCGGGACAGACTTTCTTCTATGGCTACACCTTC.

This clone has a handful of counts. This sequence joins TRBV23-1 and TRBJ1-2; D might be TRBD1 (6 bases). TRBV23-1 is identified as an open reading frame with a role that is uncertain. CDR3 length: 18 amino acids. The V and J ends lost 4 bases and 2 bases respectively, with 23 bases between them. The CDR3, as DNA: TGCGCCAGCAGTCCCCACCCTTCGGGGGCCAAGGAGAACTATGGCTACACCTTC. Its translation is CASSPHPSGAKENYGYTF.

This clone showed up just a few times. The rearrangement links TRBV5-4 to TRBJ1-3; D is perhaps TRBD1 (5 bases). The ends were cut back, 5 bases at V and 4 bases at J, with 13 bases in the middle. This CDR3 contains 14 residues. Germline-derived CDR1 and CDR2 are SGHNT and YYREEE (reference sequence). The CDR3 DNA reads as TGTGCCAGCAGTCGGGACCTGTCGGGAAACACCATATATTTT. Its protein is CASSRDLSGNTIYF.

For this clone: Other DNA sequences from this sample encode an identical CDR3 as well. The chain links TRBV29-1 to TRBJ2-1; no reliable D call. Trimming took 4 bases from V and 6 from J, leaving 10 bases between them. CDR1 is SQVTM, CDR2 ANQGSEA, per germline. This CDR3 region has 12 residues. DNA for the CDR3: TGCAGCGTTGGGGGTCTCTCCAATGAGCAGTTCTTC. Its translation: CSVGGLSNEQFF.

The rearrangement links TRBV4-1 to TRBJ1-4; D not certain. The CDR3 is made up of 14 amino acids. CDR1 and CDR2 (germline): MGHRA, YSYEKL. Between the trimmed V and J ends, which lost 6 bases and 3 bases, there was a span of 11 bases. The CDR3 loop reads CASRWNIANEKLFF. The CDR3 nucleotides are TGCGCCAGCAGGTGGAACATAGCTAATGAAAAACTGTTTTTT.

This clone showed up just a few times. This chain connects TRBV6-5 to TRBJ2-1; D tentatively fits TRBD1 or TRBD2 (5 bases each). This CDR3 is 16 amino acids long. Trimming removed 1 base at V and 7 bases at J, with 17 bases between. CDR1 is MNHEY and CDR2 is SVGAGI in the germline V gene. This CDR3 is CASSYYGQGPRNEQFF. For the CDR3, the DNA is TGTGCCAGCAGTTACTATGGGCAGGGACCCAGGAATGAGCAGTTCTTC.

This clone was counted between two and nine times. The chain carries TRBV23-1 and TRBJ2-2; 7 bases align to TRBD1. TRBV23-1 is designated an ORF whose function remains uncertain. The CDR3 length is 15 residues. Trimming took 4 bases from V and 4 from J; bases not matched to a gene: 6. CDR3 sequence reads: CASSRPYRGTGELFF. For the CDR3, the DNA is TGCGCCAGCAGTCGCCCTTACAGGGGCACCGGGGAGCTGTTTTTT.

The chain is built from TRBV5-4 and TRBJ2-3; a possible D gene is TRBD1 (6 bases). The V gene's germline CDR1 is SGHNT and CDR2 YYREEE (reference sequence). This CDR3 region has 15 residues. Trimming stripped 0 bases from V and 0 bases from J, with 8 bases between. The CDR3 coding sequence is TGTGCCAGCAGCTTGGGGACAGCAAGCACAGATACGCAGTATTTT. This translates into CASSLGTASTDTQYF.